The T cell receptor beta chain described here comes from a study of blood T cell repertoires in COVID-19. For the study at large: COVID-19 samples from acute and convalescent phases originated in the United States, Italy and Spain. The cDNA or gDNA used as material had been derived from T cells, B-cell-depleted T cells, or PBMCs.

After removal of 3 bases from V and 7 bases from J, the junction contained 1 base not matched to a gene. CDR3 length equals 15 residues. CDR1 is LNHDA and CDR2 is SQIVND in the germline V gene (reference sequence). As originally analysed: Using reference gene primer amplification, nucleated cell counts were estimated. Only in-frame clones appear in the TCRdb table, and some are missing; sequencing was by immunoSEQ multiplex PCR. V and J calls and clone size follow that table, whereas D and trimming were derived from the DNA. The profile shows about 63,000 clones, 88% of them singletons. The source material was peripheral blood. The chain links TRBV19 to TRBJ2-1, with TRBD2 identical over 15 bases. The receptor was isolated from a human donor in a cohort sampled during active COVID-19. The chain's CDR3 is CASSMGTSGRNEQFF. CDR3 nucleotides: TGTGCCAGTAGTATGGGGACTAGCGGGAGGAATGAGCAGTTCTTC.